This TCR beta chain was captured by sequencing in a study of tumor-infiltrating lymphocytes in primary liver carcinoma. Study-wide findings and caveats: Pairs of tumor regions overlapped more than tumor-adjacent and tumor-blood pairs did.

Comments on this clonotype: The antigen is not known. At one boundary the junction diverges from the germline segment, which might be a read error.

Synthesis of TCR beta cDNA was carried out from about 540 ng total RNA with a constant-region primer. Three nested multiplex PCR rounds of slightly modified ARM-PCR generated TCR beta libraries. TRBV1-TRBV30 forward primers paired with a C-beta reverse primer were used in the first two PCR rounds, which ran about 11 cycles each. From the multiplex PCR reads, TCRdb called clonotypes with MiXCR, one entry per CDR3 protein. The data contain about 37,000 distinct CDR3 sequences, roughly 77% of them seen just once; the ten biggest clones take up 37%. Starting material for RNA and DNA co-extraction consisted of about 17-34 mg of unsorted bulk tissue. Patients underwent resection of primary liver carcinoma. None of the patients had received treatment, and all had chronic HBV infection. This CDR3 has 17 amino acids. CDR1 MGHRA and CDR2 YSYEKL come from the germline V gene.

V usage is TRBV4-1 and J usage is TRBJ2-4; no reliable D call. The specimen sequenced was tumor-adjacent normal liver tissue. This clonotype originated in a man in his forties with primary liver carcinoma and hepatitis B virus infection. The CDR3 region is CVSSQDPGAKAKNIQYF. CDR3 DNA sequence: TGCGTCAGCAGCCAAGATCCCGGTGCAAAAGCCAAAAACATCCAGTACTTC.